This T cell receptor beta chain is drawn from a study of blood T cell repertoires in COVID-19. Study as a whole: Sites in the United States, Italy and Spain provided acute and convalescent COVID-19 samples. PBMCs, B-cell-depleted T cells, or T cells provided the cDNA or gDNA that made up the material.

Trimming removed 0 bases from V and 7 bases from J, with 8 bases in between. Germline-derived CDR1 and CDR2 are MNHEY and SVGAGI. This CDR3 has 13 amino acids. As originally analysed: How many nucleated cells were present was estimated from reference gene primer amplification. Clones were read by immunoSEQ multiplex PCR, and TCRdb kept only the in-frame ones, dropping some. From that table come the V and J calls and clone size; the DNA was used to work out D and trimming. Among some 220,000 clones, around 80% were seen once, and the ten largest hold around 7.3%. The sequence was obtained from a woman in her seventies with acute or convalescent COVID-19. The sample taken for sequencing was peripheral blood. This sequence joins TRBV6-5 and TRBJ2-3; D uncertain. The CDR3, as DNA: TGTGCCAGCAGTTACTCCCCCACTTATACGCAGTATTTT. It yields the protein CASSYSPTYTQYF.